This TCR beta chain originates from a study of T-cell reconstitution after alpha-beta-depleted transplantation in children (TCRdb year 2016). Describing the broader study: Using TCR repertoire profiling, the study followed T-cell immune reconstitution in a quantitative way in children after TCRalphabeta/CD19-depleted allogeneic hematopoietic cell transplantation.

Comment on this clonotype: Its cognate antigen has yet to be identified. The sample holds no much larger clone one base away, and base qualities are not on file.

The protocol used for the library was PCR. TCRdb names Illumina HiSeq 2500 as the instrument used. Molecular barcoding was employed in the preparation of TCR libraries, with unique molecular identifiers being used to normalize TCRbeta repertoire quantification. Using fastp trimming at Q25 and MiXCR clonotype assembly, TCRdb reanalyzed the public sequencing data and kept in-frame beta chains. CDR3 protein sequences are deduplicated, and each keeps its most common genes and DNA. Counted in this sample were 330,000 or so distinct CDR3 sequences; around 10% of them appeared once. The ten biggest clones cover under 3% of the sample. Sample: PBMCs from the stem cell graft donor, taken from the stem cell graft. The TCR originated in a human donor who donated a stem cell graft to a child with acute lymphoblastic leukemia.

Here is the DNA: TGTGCCAGCAGTGCCGACCCCGGAGGGACTAATGAAAAACTGTTTTTT. It translates as CASSADPGGTNEKLFF. Rearrangement joined TRBV6-1 to TRBJ1-4; the D gene identity is not certain. The CDR3 numbers 16 residues from cysteine through phenylalanine. Only the CDR3 part of the read is kept: 48 bases, read in frame from the first base. A distance of 14 bases separates the germline ends of V and J, which lose 4 bases and 2 bases respectively. The germline V gene encodes CDR1 MNHNS and CDR2 SASEGT.